This T cell receptor beta chain was identified during a study of T cells in Graves' hyperthyroidism and ophthalmopathy. CDR3 length equals 11 residues. CDR1 and CDR2 from the germline V gene are GTSNPN and SVGIG (reference sequence). Diagnostic decisions used clinical symptoms, serum thyroxine and TRAb, thyroid ultrasound and orbital computed tomography. This clonotype was counted a few times. Its antigen is still unknown. Compared with germline, one end of the junction differs, possibly owing to a read error. The TCR beta CDR3 regions underwent amplification using RNA transcripts as the source. During a first-round RT-PCR of the TCR CDR3, the HTBI primer set was used. TCRdb re-called the multiplex PCR reads with MiXCR, one entry per CDR3 protein. This table holds 550,000 to 650,000 distinct CDR3 sequences, around 15% found once. Study-wide results and caveats: Most clonotypes that expanded in the thyroid above 0.001 also showed up in blood.

The rearrangement joins TRBV30 to TRBJ1-2; a weak D match, TRBD1 (5 bases). Material: blood. This receptor was identified in a woman between 40 and 55 years old with Graves' hyperthyroidism. The CDR3 protein is CACGGYYGHTF. DNA for the CDR3: TGTGCCTGCGGGGGTTATTATGGCCACACCTTC.